A single sample gave rise to the 25 T cell receptor beta chains below, sequenced in a study of cytomegalovirus exposure and HLA in healthy donors. Here immunoSEQ multiplex PCR was the method, and the copy in TCRdb shows in-frame clones only, minus some. The profile shows 250,000 or so clones, almost 90% of them singletons. The sequenced sample was PBMCs. The receptors originated from a woman between 18 and 29 years old in good health and CMV-seronegative.

The rearrangement links TRBV6-1 to TRBJ2-1; 13 positions agree with TRBD2. V was clipped by 4 bases and J by 1 base; unmatched bases: 10. This CDR3 is built from 19 residues. CDR1 is MNHNS and CDR2 is SASEGT in the germline V gene. CDR3 in amino acids: CASSVTSGGAVGSYNEQFF. In DNA form, the CDR3 reads TGTGCCAGCAGTGTTACTAGCGGGGGGGCGGTGGGTTCCTACAATGAGCAGTTCTTC.

The V and J genes are TRBV5-4 and TRBJ1-2; D ambiguous. Germline V gene data show CDR1 as SGHNT and CDR2 as YYREEE (reference sequence). Trimming cost V 4 bases and J 5 bases, with 15 bases left between them. The CDR3 consists of 14 residues. CDR3 DNA: TGTGCCAGCAGCCTCCGCGGGTTAGGTTATGGCTACACCTTC. The encoded protein is CASSLRGLGYGYTF.

This sequence joins TRBV29-1 and TRBJ2-7; D is possibly TRBD2 (6 bases). V lost 5 bases, J lost 3 bases, and 11 bases lay in between. From germline, CDR1 is SQVTM and CDR2 ANQGSEA. The CDR3 extends over 12 amino acids. The CDR3 sequence is CSVRDSHYEQYF. The CDR3 region has the DNA TGCAGCGTTAGGGACTCCCACTACGAGCAGTACTTC.

J is TRBJ1-2 and V is TRBV29-1; 7 nucleotides line up with TRBD1. V was pared by 2 bases and J by 8 bases, with 8 bases of the junction left unmatched. The germline V gene encodes CDR1 SQVTM and CDR2 ANQGSEA. The CDR3 loop spans 13 amino acids. CDR3 sequence (DNA): TGCAGCGTTGAAAAGAGGGGGCCTAAAGGCTACACCTTC. Translation: CSVEKRGPKGYTF. Complete variable domain (other parts from reference TRBV29-1 and TRBJ1-2): SAVISQKPSRDICQRGTSLTIQCQVDSQVTMMFWYRQQPGQSLTLIATANQGSEATYESGFVIDKFPISRPNLTFSTLTVSNMSPEDSSIYLCSVEKRGPKGYTFGSGTRLTVV.

This chain connects TRBV6-5 to TRBJ1-2; the D is unclear. The V gene lost 5 bases and the J gene lost 6 bases, with 19 bases spanning the gap. CDR1 and CDR2 (germline): MNHEY, SVGAGI. The CDR3 runs 15 residues. CDR3 DNA sequence: TGTGCCAGCAGTCCTAACCTAGGACTGAAAGATGGCTACACCTTC. Translated: CASSPNLGLKDGYTF.

The chain employs TRBV10-3 and TRBJ2-3; 8 bases agree with TRBD2. The germline gives CDR1 ENHRY, CDR2 SYGVKD. V lost 0 bases and J lost 6; bases outside the gene matches: 8. This CDR3 has 16 residues. CDR3 loop: CAISESPAGAQDTQYF. DNA of the CDR3: TGTGCCATCAGTGAGTCCCCAGCGGGGGCCCAGGATACGCAGTATTTT.

The rearrangement links TRBV9 to TRBJ2-7, with 8 bases that match TRBD2. The CDR3 runs to 16 residues. Germline lookup yields CDR1 SGDLS and CDR2 YYNGEE. V gave up 2 bases and J gave up 1 base; unmatched junction bases: 8. CDR3 DNA sequence: TGTGCCAGCAGCGTCTCGTCGACTAGCGCTTCCTACGAGCAGTACTTC. Translation gives CASSVSSTSASYEQYF.

This clone has a handful of counts. The chain recombines TRBV5-1 with TRBJ2-7; 9 bases fit TRBD2. From germline, CDR1 is SGHRS and CDR2 YFSETQ. Trimming removed 0 bases from V and 0 bases from J; junction bases left unmatched: 10. The length of the CDR3 is 18 residues. CDR3 in amino acids: CASSLAVSGGRSSYEQYF. The CDR3 coding sequence is TGCGCCAGCAGCTTGGCCGTTAGCGGGGGCCGCAGCTCCTACGAGCAGTACTTC. Variable domain in full (rest from reference TRBV5-1 and TRBJ2-7): KAGVTQTPRYLIKTRGQQVTLSCSPISGHRSVSWYQQTPGQGLQFLFEYFSETQRNKGNFPGRFSGRQFSNSRSEMNVSTLELGDSALYLCASSLAVSGGRSSYEQYFGPGTRLTVT.

The V gene is TRBV19, the J gene TRBJ1-6; no clear D. CDR1 is LNHDA, CDR2 SQIVND, per germline (reference sequence). The CDR3 spans 16 residues. V dropped 1 base and J dropped 0 bases, with 7 bases sitting between them. The CDR3 region has the DNA TGTGCCAGTAGTATAGGTTACAGCTCCTATAATTCACCCCTCCACTTT. Its protein product is CASSIGYSSYNSPLHF.

The gene calls are TRBV5-1 and TRBJ1-2; tentatively, D is TRBD1 (5 bases). The germline gives CDR1 SGHRS, CDR2 YFSETQ. This CDR3 is 15 amino acids long. V was shortened by 7 bases and J by 1 base, with 17 bases between the two germline ends. The CDR3 nucleotides are TGCGCCAGCGCCGACAGACCGAACATTAACTATGGCTACACCTTC. Amino acid sequence: CASADRPNINYGYTF.

This chain joins TRBV6-5 and TRBJ1-1; D gene unclear. Germline V gene lookup returns CDR1 MNHEY and CDR2 SVGAGI. With 6 bases removed from V and 2 bases from J, the gap between germline ends came to 13 bases. The CDR3 spans 14 residues. CDR3: CASSSFRINTEAFF. The CDR3 nucleotides are TGTGCCAGCAGCTCCTTCAGGATCAACACTGAAGCTTTCTTT.

The chain carries TRBV14 and TRBJ2-7, with a tentative D call TRBD1 (6 bases). The CDR3 consists of 15 residues. Trimming shortened V by 1 base and J by 2 bases, and 12 bases separated the two germline ends. Germline CDR1 SGHDN, CDR2 FVKESK. As DNA, the CDR3 is TGTGCCAGCAGCCAAGGGAGGACAGCCGCCTACGAGCAGTACTTC. It translates to CASSQGRTAAYEQYF.

This clone was picked up one time. The rearrangement links TRBV4-2 to TRBJ2-3; 10 nucleotides agree with TRBD1. Losses at the gene ends were 0 bases for V and 4 bases for J; bases not matched to a gene: 4. This CDR3 contains 16 residues. Germline assignment: CDR1 LGHNA and CDR2 YNFKEQ. The CDR3 region has the DNA TGTGCCAGCAGCCAAGATAACGGACAGGGGGCAGATACGCAGTATTTT. Encoded protein: CASSQDNGQGADTQYF.

CDR3 residues: CAFTQGARGYTF. The CDR3 nucleotides read TGTGCCTTTACGCAGGGGGCGCGAGGCTACACCTTC. The J gene is TRBJ1-2, the V gene TRBV30; TRBD1 matches at 8 bases. The V gene end was trimmed by 7 bases and the J gene end by 8 bases; junction bases not matched to a gene: 9. CDR1 and CDR2 from the germline V gene are GTSNPN and SVGIG (reference sequence). The CDR3 loop spans 12 amino acids.

The CDR3 loop is CASTSPGYSYTF. CDR3 bases: TGTGCCAGCACCTCACCAGGGTACAGCTACACCTTC. The genes are TRBV27 and TRBJ1-2; maybe TRBD1 (5 bases). This CDR3 is built from 12 residues. Trimming removed 7 bases at V and 9 bases at J, with 15 bases between. Germline CDR1 MNHEY, CDR2 SMNVEV (reference sequence).

The rearrangement uses TRBV4-1 and TRBJ1-4, with TRBD1 as a possible D gene (5 bases). Germline V gene sequence: CDR1 MGHRA, CDR2 YSYEKL. V lost 1 base and J 8 bases, leaving 14 bases between the germline ends. This CDR3 comprises 15 residues. CDR3 DNA: TGCGCCAGCAGCCAAGTCTGGGGGGATTCGGAAAAACTGTTTTTT. As protein: CASSQVWGDSEKLFF.

V and J are TRBV7-8 and TRBJ1-6; possible D gene TRBD1, 6 bases. Germline CDR1 and CDR2: SGHVS and FQNEAQ. V lost 5 bases to trimming and J lost 10 bases, with 21 bases between them. This CDR3 has 16 amino acids. The CDR3 is CASSPFRDTLDSPLHF. In nucleotides, the CDR3 is TGTGCCAGCAGCCCCTTCAGGGACACGTTAGACTCACCCCTCCACTTT.

V and J are TRBV7-9 and TRBJ2-2; the D gene is possibly TRBD1 (5 bases). Germline lookup yields CDR1 SEHNR and CDR2 FQNEAQ (reference sequence). V shed 6 bases and J shed 7 bases, with 15 bases lying between them. The CDR3 is 14 residues long. The CDR3 loop is CASRNTGGGGELFF. The CDR3 DNA reads as TGTGCCAGCAGGAATACAGGTGGTGGCGGGGAGCTGTTTTTT.

The chain links TRBV2 to TRBJ2-5; no firm D call. Looked up from germline, CDR1 is SNHLY and CDR2 is FYNNEI. This CDR3 has 12 residues. V was pared by 5 bases and J by 3 bases, with 7 bases between. CDR3 amino acids: CASSPVEETQYF. CDR3 DNA: TGTGCCAGCAGTCCCGTTGAAGAGACCCAGTACTTC.

This chain connects TRBV6-1 to TRBJ1-3; TRBD1 is a possible D gene (5 bases). The CDR3 extends over 14 amino acids. Trimming took off 6 bases at V and 0 bases at J, with 9 bases between the two ends. Germline CDR1 reads MNHNS; CDR2 reads SASEGT. CDR3 residues: CASSLGGSGNTIYF. In nucleotides, the CDR3 is TGTGCCAGCAGCTTGGGGGGCTCTGGAAACACCATATATTTT.

The chain employs TRBV7-9 and TRBJ2-7; D unclear. Deletions cut 5 bases from V and 5 bases from J, with 10 bases between. The CDR3 sequence is 12 residues long. CDR1 SEHNR and CDR2 FQNEAQ come from the germline V gene (reference sequence). The CDR3, as DNA: TGTGCCAGCAGCCCTAACTTCGACGAGCAGTACTTC. Translation gives CASSPNFDEQYF. Together with reference TRBV7-9 and TRBJ2-7, the CDR3 gives the full variable domain: DTGVSQNPRHKITKRGQNVTFRCDPISEHNRLYWYRQTLGQGPEFLTYFQNEAQLEKSRLLSDRFSAERPKGSFSTLEIQRTEQGDSAMYLCASSPNFDEQYFGPGTRLTVT.

This clone was seen a few times. The gene calls are TRBV27 and TRBJ2-7; perhaps TRBD1 as D (5 bases). CDR3 size: 14 residues. V lost 9 bases and J 2 bases, leaving 17 bases between the germline ends. Germline CDR1 MNHEY, CDR2 SMNVEV (reference sequence). The CDR3 loop reads CASRLGRVPYEQYF. The CDR3 DNA reads as TGTGCCAGTCGTTTGGGCAGGGTTCCCTACGAGCAGTACTTC.

CDR3 sequence: CAWSATGANSNQPQHF. Here the CDR3 DNA reads TGTGCCTGGAGCGCTACAGGGGCAAATAGCAATCAGCCCCAGCATTTT. The chain combines TRBV30 with TRBJ1-5, with 7 bases lining up with TRBD1. Looked up from germline, CDR1 is GTSNPN and CDR2 is SVGIG (reference sequence). The CDR3 has 16 amino acids. The J segment lost 0 bases and the V segment lost 3 bases, leaving 8 bases of the junction unmatched.

The gene calls are TRBV9 and TRBJ1-1; 8 bases are shared with TRBD1. Trimming cost V 4 bases and J 4 bases; bases outside gene matches: 9. The CDR3 has 15 residues. Per germline, CDR1 SGDLS and CDR2 YYNGEE. The CDR3 is CASSTDQGAGTEAFF. CDR3 nucleotides: TGTGCCAGCAGCACCGATCAGGGGGCTGGCACTGAAGCTTTCTTT.

V is TRBV19 and J is TRBJ2-7; a possible D gene is TRBD1 (6 bases). The CDR3 covers 17 residues. Germline V gives CDR1 LNHDA, CDR2 SQIVND (reference sequence). Trimming shortened V by 3 bases and J by 4 bases, and 22 bases separated the two germline ends. The DNA for the CDR3 is TGTGCCAGTAGTATTGGAACCCCTGACGGCCAGGGGTACGAGCAGTACGTC. It is translated as CASSIGTPDGQGYEQYV.